This T cell receptor beta chain was retrieved from a study of T-cell reconstitution after alpha-beta-depleted transplantation in children. Study conclusions and caveats: One year post-transplant, T-cell counts and diversity were largely derived from T cells produced anew. The origin of alpha-beta T cells about two months after transplant was reportedly several hundred expanded graft clones. There were some patients whose high TCRbeta diversity at day 60 came from surviving recipient T cells and thymic progenitors.

TCRbeta library preparation incorporated unique molecular identifiers. TCRdb itself ran the PCR reads through MiXCR, one entry per CDR3 protein. The data show about 980,000 distinct CDR3 sequences, under 30% seen once. The germline V and J ends were trimmed by 4 bases and 4 bases, with 13 bases remaining between them. Germline V gene lookup returns CDR1 LNHDA and CDR2 SQIVND (reference sequence). The CDR3 length is 14 residues. A word on this clonotype: What it recognizes is unknown.

Source: PBMCs, mostly from graft donor cells, taken 360 days after TCRalphabeta/CD19-depleted stem cell transplant. The sequence came from a boy younger than two who had a stem cell transplant for SCID, so the T cells may come from the graft donor. The chain joins TRBV19 to TRBJ1-1, with D tentatively TRBD1 (5 bases). The DNA for the CDR3 is TGTGCCAGTAGTAAAAAGGGACCCTTCACTGAAGCTTTCTTT. Residues: CASSKKGPFTEAFF.